This TCR beta chain was recorded in a study of blood T cell repertoires in COVID-19. The germline V gene encodes CDR1 ENHRY and CDR2 SYGVKD. This CDR3 spans 15 amino acids. V trimming: 9 bases; J trimming: 1 base; junction bases outside the gene matches: 9. The table came from immunoSEQ multiplex PCR; TCRdb's copy has only in-frame clones and leaves some out. The data hold roughly 290,000 clones, with around 87% observed a single time. The receptor was isolated from a woman between 50 and 59 years old who had recovered from COVID-19. The chain is built from TRBV10-3 and TRBJ2-3; 8 bases match TRBD1. Specimen: peripheral blood. The CDR3 region has the DNA TGTGCCATGGCCGGACAGGGTGGGGGCACAGATACGCAGTATTTT. It yields the protein CAMAGQGGGTDTQYF.